The present T cell receptor beta chain was sequenced within a study of cytomegalovirus exposure and HLA in healthy donors. Trimming stripped 1 base from V and 1 base from J, with 7 bases between. The CDR3 has 14 amino acids. The germline CDR1 and CDR2 sequences are LNHDA and SQIVND (reference sequence). Each donor was healthy, and each was a bone marrow donor. Points on this clone: Its cognate antigen is unknown.

Primers for the PCR totalled 60 Vbeta and 13 Jbeta. This table comes from immunoSEQ multiplex PCR, and its TCRdb copy is limited to in-frame clones, with some not included. Of around 180,000 clones in the sample, about 88% were seen once. Findings of the study overall: The study dropped some indistinguishable V segments, TRBV6-2 and TRBV6-3 among them. Highly shared sequence variants in one cluster were likely a sequencing artifact.

Input material: PBMCs. The sequence came from a girl under three years old in good health and CMV-seronegative. The rearrangement uses TRBV19 and TRBJ2-5, with D maybe TRBD2 (5 bases). The CDR3 DNA follows: TGTGCCAGTAGTATAGGGAGGATCCAAGAGACCCAGTACTTC. The encoded protein is CASSIGRIQETQYF. Combining the CDR3 with reference TRBV19 and TRBJ2-5 gives the whole variable domain DGGITQSPKYLFRKEGQNVTLSCEQNLNHDAMYWYRQDPGQGLRLIYYSQIVNDFQKGDIAEGYSVSREKKESFPLTVTSAQKNPTAFYLCASSIGRIQETQYFGPGTRLLVL.